This entry features one TCR beta chain sequence. Its antigen remains unidentified. Germline V lookup: CDR1 SGHRS, CDR2 YFSETQ. Trimming removed 1 base from V and 5 bases from J, with 12 bases in between. CDR3 length: 14 amino acids. Both 60 Vbeta primers and 13 Jbeta primers went into the PCR. Profiled with immunoSEQ multiplex PCR; TCRdb holds only in-frame clones, not every one. The repertoire holds some 170,000 clones, roughly four fifths seen once, with around 1% in the top ten. This sample was taken from a study of cytomegalovirus exposure and HLA in healthy donors. Study-level findings and limits: A later analysis reportedly identified an Asian-associated ancestry cluster as carrying fewer N-insertions than the 666-donor mean. Indistinguishable V segments, including TRBV6-2 and TRBV6-3, were excluded. Within an earlier analysis, most TCR beta V segments proved productive either about 87% or about 30% of the time. Analyzed later, most CMV-associated TCR beta chains appeared HLA-restricted.

This rearrangement joins TRBV5-1 to TRBJ2-5, with D perhaps matching TRBD1 (5 bases). This clonotype was sampled from a woman in her thirties or forties in good health and CMV-seronegative. Material: PBMCs. The CDR3 is CASSLQGNGETQYF. CDR3 DNA sequence: TGCGCCAGCAGCTTGCAGGGAAACGGCGAGACCCAGTACTTC.